This T cell receptor beta chain was identified during a study of control samples from healthy donors and cancer patients. Only in-frame clones appear in the TCRdb table, and some are missing; sequencing was by immunoSEQ multiplex PCR. The sample shows 90,000 to 150,000 clones, approximately 90% of them seen only once. The germline gives CDR1 SGHRS, CDR2 YFSETQ. Losses at the gene ends were 0 bases for V and 6 bases for J; bases not matched to a gene: 4. The CDR3 totals 15 residues. This TCR derives from a man aged 35 to 55 in good health. The V and J genes are TRBV5-1 and TRBJ2-3; 10 bases align to TRBD1. Sequenced: blood. The CDR3 DNA is TGCGCCAGCAGCTTGGTCGACAGGGGGCTGGATACGCAGTATTTT. This codes for CASSLVDRGLDTQYF.